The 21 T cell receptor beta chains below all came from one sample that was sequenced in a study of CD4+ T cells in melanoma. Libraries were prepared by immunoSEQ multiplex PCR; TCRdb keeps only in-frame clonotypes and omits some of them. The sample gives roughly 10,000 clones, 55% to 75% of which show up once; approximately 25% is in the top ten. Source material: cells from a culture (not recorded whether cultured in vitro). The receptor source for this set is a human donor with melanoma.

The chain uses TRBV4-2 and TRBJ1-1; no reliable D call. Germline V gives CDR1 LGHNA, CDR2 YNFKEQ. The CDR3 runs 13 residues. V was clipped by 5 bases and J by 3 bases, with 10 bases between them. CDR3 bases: TGTGCCAGCAGCTCGGACGATTACACTGAAGCTTTCTTT. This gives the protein CASSSDDYTEAFF.

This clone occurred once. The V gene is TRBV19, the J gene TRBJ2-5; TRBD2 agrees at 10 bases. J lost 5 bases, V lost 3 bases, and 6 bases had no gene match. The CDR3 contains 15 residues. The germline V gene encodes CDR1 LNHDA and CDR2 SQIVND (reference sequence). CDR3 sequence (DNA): TGTGCCAGTAGTATGGGAGCGGGGGGGCCGGAGACCCAGTACTTC. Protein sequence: CASSMGAGGPETQYF.

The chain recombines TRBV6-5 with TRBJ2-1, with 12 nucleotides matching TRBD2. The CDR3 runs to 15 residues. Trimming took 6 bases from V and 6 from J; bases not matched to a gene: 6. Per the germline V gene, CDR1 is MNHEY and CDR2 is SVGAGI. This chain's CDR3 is CASRKLAGGLNEQFF. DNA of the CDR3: TGTGCCAGCAGGAAACTAGCGGGGGGACTCAATGAGCAGTTCTTC.

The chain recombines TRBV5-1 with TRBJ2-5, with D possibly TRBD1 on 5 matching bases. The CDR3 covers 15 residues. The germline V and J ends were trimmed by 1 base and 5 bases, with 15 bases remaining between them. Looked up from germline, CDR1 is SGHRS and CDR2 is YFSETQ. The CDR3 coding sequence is TGCGCCAGCAGCTTGAATAATAAGGGGCCGGAGACCCAGTACTTC. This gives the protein CASSLNNKGPETQYF.

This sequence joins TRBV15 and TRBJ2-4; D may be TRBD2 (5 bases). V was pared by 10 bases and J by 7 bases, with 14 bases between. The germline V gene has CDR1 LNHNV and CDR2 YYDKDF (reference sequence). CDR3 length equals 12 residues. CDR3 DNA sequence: TGTGCCAGGGATACGCGGGCGAACATTCAGTACTTC. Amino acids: CARDTRANIQYF.

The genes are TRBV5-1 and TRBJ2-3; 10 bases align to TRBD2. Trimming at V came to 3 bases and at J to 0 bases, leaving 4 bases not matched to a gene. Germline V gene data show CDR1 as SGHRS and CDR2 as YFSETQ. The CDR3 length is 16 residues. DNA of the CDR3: TGCGCCAGCAGCTCCGGACTAGCGGCTAGCACAGATACGCAGTATTTT. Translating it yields CASSSGLAASTDTQYF.

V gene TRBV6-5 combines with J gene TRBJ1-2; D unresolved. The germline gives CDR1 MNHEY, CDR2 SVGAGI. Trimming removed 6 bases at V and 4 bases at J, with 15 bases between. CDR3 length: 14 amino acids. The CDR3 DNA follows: TGTGCCAGCAGGACCACGGACGGTGGCTATGGCTACACCTTC. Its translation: CASRTTDGGYGYTF.

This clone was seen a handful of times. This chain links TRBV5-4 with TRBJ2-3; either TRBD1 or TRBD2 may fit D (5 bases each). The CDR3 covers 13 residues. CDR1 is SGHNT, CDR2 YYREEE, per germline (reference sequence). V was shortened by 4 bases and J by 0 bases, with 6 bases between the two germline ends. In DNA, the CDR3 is TGTGCCAGCAGCGGGGACAGCACAGATACGCAGTATTTT. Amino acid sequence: CASSGDSTDTQYF.

CDR3 in amino acids: CASSPVTGNIYGYTF. The CDR3 DNA sequence: TGTGCCAGCTCACCGGTGACAGGGAACATCTATGGCTACACCTTC. The V gene is TRBV18, the J gene TRBJ1-2; 7 bases map to TRBD1. The trim removed 3 bases at V and 4 bases at J, leaving 8 bases unmatched. Germline CDR1 is KGHSH and CDR2 is LQKENI. The CDR3 is 15 amino acids.

This CDR3 reads CASSSSTSGAYEQYF. CDR3 bases: TGTGCCAGTAGTTCGTCGACTAGCGGAGCTTACGAGCAGTACTTC. The rearrangement links TRBV19 to TRBJ2-7, with 9 bases matching TRBD2. J was trimmed by 4 bases and V by 5 bases; bases with no gene match: 9. This CDR3 contains 15 residues. In germline, CDR1 is LNHDA, CDR2 SQIVND (reference sequence).

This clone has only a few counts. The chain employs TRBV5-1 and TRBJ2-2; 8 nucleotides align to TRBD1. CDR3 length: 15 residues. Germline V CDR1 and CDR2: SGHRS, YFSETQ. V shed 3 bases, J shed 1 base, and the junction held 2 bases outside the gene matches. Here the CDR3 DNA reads TGCGCCAGCAGCTGGACAGGGCTGAACACCGGGGAGCTGTTTTTT. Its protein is CASSWTGLNTGELFF.

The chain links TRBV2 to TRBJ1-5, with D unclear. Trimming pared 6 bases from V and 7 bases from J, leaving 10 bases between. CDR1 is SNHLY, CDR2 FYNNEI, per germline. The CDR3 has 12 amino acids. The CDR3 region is CASSGEGQPQHF. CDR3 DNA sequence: TGTGCCAGCAGCGGGGAGGGCCAGCCCCAGCATTTT.

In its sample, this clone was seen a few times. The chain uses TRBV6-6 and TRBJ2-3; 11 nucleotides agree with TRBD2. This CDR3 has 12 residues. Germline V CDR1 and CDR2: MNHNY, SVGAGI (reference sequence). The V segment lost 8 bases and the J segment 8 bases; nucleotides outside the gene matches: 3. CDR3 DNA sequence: TGTGCCAGCCGACTAGCGGGGTCTACGCAGTATTTT. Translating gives CASRLAGSTQYF.

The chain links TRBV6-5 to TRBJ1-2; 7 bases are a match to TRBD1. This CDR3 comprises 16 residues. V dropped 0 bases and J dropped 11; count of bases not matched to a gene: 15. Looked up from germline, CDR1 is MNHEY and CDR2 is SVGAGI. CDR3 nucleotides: TGTGCCAGCAGTTACTCGAAAGAGGGGGCCACCTATACATACACCTTC. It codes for CASSYSKEGATYTYTF.

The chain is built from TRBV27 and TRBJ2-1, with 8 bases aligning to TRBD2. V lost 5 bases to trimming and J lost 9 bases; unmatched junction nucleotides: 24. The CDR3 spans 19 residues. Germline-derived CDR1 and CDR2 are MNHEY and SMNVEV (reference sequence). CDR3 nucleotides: TGTGCCAGCAGTCCCCTTGTTTGGGCGGGGGGCACAACCCCCGGTGAGCAGTTCTTC. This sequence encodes CASSPLVWAGGTTPGEQFF.

The CDR3 region has the DNA TGTGCCAGCAGCTTCAGCCCACGCTGGGGAGACACAGATACGCAGTATTTT. The encoded protein is CASSFSPRWGDTDTQYF. This chain connects TRBV7-9 to TRBJ2-3, with D possibly matching TRBD2 (5 bases). CDR1 SEHNR and CDR2 FQNEAQ come from the germline V gene (reference sequence). There are 17 residues in the CDR3. Trimming removed 3 bases from V and 2 bases from J, with 18 bases in between.

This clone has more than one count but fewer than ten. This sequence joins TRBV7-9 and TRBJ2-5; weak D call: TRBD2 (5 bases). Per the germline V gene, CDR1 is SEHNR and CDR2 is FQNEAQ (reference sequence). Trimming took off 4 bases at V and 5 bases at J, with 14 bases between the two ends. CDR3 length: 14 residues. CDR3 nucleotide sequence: TGTGCCAGCAGCTCTTCTAGCTCTGGCGAGACCCAGTACTTC. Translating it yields CASSSSSSGETQYF.

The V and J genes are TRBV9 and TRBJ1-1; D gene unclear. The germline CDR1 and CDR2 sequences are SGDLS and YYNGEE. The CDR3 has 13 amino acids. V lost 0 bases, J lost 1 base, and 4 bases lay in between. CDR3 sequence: CASSVEGNTEAFF. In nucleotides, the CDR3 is TGTGCCAGCAGCGTAGAGGGGAACACTGAAGCTTTCTTT.

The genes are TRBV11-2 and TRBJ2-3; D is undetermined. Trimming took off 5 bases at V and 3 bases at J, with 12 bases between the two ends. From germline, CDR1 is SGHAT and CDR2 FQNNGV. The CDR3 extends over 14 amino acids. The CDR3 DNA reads TGTGCCAGCAGCCTCCTTCTTACAACAGATACGCAGTATTTT. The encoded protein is CASSLLLTTDTQYF.

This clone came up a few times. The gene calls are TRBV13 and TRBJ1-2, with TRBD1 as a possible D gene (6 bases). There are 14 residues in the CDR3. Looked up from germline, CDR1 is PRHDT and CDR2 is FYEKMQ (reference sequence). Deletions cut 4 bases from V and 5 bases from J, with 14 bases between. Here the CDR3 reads CASSSLTGRYGYTF. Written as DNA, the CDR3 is TGTGCCAGCAGCTCCTTGACAGGCAGATATGGCTACACCTTC.

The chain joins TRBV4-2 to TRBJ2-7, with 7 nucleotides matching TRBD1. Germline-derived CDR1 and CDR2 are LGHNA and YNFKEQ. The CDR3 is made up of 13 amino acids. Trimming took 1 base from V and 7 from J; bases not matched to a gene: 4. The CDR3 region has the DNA TGTGCCAGCAGCCAAGGGAGACAGGGTGAGCAGTACTTC. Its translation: CASSQGRQGEQYF.